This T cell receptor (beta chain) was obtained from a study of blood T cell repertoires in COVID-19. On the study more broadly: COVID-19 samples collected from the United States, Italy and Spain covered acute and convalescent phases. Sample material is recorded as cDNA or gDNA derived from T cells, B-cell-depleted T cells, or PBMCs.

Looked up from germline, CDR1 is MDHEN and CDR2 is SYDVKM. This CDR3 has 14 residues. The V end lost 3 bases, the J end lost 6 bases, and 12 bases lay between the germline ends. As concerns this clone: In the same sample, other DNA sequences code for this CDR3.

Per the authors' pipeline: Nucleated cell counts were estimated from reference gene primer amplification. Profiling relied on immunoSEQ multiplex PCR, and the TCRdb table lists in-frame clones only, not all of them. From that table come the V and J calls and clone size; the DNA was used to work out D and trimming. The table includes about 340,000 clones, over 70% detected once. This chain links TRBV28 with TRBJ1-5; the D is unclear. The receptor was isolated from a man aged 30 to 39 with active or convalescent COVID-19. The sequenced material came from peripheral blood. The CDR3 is CASSLGTGRQPQHF. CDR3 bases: TGTGCCAGCAGTTTGGGTACTGGGCGTCAGCCCCAGCATTTT.